This TCR beta chain emerged from a study of identical twins. TCRdb passed the 5' RACE reads through MiXCR, listing each CDR3 protein once. The data hold about 720,000 distinct CDR3 sequences, with around 8.6% observed a single time. This clonotype was seen repeatedly, ten times or more. Trimming pared 1 base from V and 2 bases from J, leaving 10 bases between. The CDR3 sequence is 15 residues long. Germline V gene sequence: CDR1 SNHLY, CDR2 FYNNEI. Another study also made use of these data, one on yellow fever vaccine responses in identical twins. This second study notes: Among the twins, the vaccine T cell response reportedly seemed partly convergent and partly personalized.

The sample comprised PBMCs. This chain links TRBV2 with TRBJ2-3; D may be TRBD1 or TRBD2 (5 bases each). This sequence was found in a woman in her late teens or twenties in good health. The CDR3 here is CASSEVGRITDTQYF. The CDR3 bases are TGTGCCAGCAGTGAAGTGGGACGAATCACAGATACGCAGTATTTT.